The sequence of this T cell receptor (beta chain) was determined in a study of Ad26.COV2.S vaccination and SARS-CoV-2 variants. Study-level background: The authors gave Ad26.COV2.S intramuscularly, either once or twice 56 days apart. Study-wide points: Individuals receiving vaccine had higher spike-specific TCR breadth than placebo recipients did.

The assay was immunoSEQ multiplex PCR, and TCRdb's table has in-frame clones only and misses some. This sample has about 450,000 clones; 75% to 90% occur once, and the top ten carry over 2%. Deletions cut 3 bases from V and 0 bases from J, with 3 bases between. In germline, CDR1 is LNHDA, CDR2 SQIVND (reference sequence). The length of the CDR3 is 12 residues. Treatment specified: roughly 18 received Ad26.COV2.S at low or high dose, single or two shots; about 5 received placebo; per-sample allocation not given. Vaccine and placebo recipients were sampled on day 63 after the first injection. The study used a vaccine consisting of an Ad26 vector that expressed Wuhan-strain SARS-CoV-2 spike. Of note for this clone: Its antigen remains unidentified. Different DNA sequences within this sample yield the same CDR3.

The sequence was obtained from a person between 18 and 60 years old who received the Ad26.COV2.S COVID-19 vaccine or a placebo. The chain combines TRBV19 with TRBJ2-7; D remains unclear. This specimen was peripheral blood, taken in a trial of Ad26.COV2.S vaccine versus placebo. The CDR3 protein is CASSINSYEQYF. CDR3 DNA: TGTGCCAGTAGTATCAACTCCTACGAGCAGTACTTC.